The T cell receptor beta chain under discussion was sequenced for a study of identical twins. TCRdb reanalysed the 5' RACE reads using MiXCR and keeps one entry per CDR3 protein. This table holds 300,000 or so distinct CDR3 sequences, more than 8% found once. General study findings and limits: Analyses of zero insertions could be partly confounded by invariant MAIT and iNKT cells.

This clonotype was recorded only once. Its antigen is unknown. CDR1 PRHDT and CDR2 FYEKMQ come from the germline V gene (reference sequence). The CDR3 extends over 14 amino acids. J was trimmed by 4 bases and V by 4 bases; bases with no gene match: 6. The data also belong to a second study, concerning yellow fever vaccine responses in identical twins. This second study notes: It has been reported that, in twins, the vaccine T cell response seemed partly convergent and partly personalized.

The sequence came from a woman under 30 in good health. V usage is TRBV13 and J usage is TRBJ2-7; TRBD1 aligns across 8 bases. Sequenced sample: CD8+ T cells sorted from blood. The CDR3 bases are TGTGCCAGCAGCTCGGACAGGGAAGGTTACGAGCAGTACTTC. Its protein product is CASSSDREGYEQYF.